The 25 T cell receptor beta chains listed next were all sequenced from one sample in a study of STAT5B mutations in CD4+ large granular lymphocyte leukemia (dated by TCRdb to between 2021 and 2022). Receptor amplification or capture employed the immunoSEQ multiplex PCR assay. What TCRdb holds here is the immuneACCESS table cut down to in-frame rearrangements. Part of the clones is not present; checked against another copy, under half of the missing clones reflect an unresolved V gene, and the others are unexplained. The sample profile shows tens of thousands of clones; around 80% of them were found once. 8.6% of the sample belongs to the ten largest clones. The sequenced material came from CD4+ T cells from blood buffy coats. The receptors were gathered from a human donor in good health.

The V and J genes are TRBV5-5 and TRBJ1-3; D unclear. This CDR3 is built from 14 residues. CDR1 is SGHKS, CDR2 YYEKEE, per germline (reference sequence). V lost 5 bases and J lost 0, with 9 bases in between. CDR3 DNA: TGTGCCAGCAGACCGGGAAGCTCTGGAAACACCATATATTTT. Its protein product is CASRPGSSGNTIYF. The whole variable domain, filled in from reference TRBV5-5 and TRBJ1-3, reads DAGVTQSPTHLIKTRGQQVTLRCSPISGHKSVSWYQQVLGQGPQFIFQYYEKEERGRGNFPDRFSARQFPNYSSELNVNALLLGDSALYLCASRPGSSGNTIYFGEGSWLTVV.

CDR3 DNA: TGTGCCAGCAGCACCCCCAGGCTCGAGGGCTACACCTTC. Amino acid sequence: CASSTPRLEGYTF. The chain recombines TRBV5-4 with TRBJ1-2; D uncertain. The CDR3 extends over 13 amino acids. Germline-derived CDR1 and CDR2 are SGHNT and YYREEE (reference sequence). The V gene lost 4 bases and the J gene lost 8 bases, with 15 bases spanning the gap.

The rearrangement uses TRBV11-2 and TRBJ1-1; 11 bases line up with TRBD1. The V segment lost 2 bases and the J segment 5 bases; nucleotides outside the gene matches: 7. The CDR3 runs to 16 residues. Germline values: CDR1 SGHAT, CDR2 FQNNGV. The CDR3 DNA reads TGTGCCAGCAGCTTAAACCGGGACAGGGGGTTAACTGAAGCTTTCTTT. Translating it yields CASSLNRDRGLTEAFF. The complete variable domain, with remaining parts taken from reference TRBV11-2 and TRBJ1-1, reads EAGVAQSPRYKIIEKRQSVAFWCNPISGHATLYWYQQILGQGPKLLIQFQNNGVVDDSQLPKDRFSAERLKGVDSTLKIQPAKLEDSAVYLCASSLNRDRGLTEAFFGQGTRLTVV.

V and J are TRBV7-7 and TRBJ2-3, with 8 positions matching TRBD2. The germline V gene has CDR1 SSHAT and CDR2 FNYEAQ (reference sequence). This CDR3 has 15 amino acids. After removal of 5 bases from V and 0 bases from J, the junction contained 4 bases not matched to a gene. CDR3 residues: CASSPLAVSTDTQYF. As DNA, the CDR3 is TGTGCCAGCAGCCCACTAGCGGTGAGCACAGATACGCAGTATTTT.

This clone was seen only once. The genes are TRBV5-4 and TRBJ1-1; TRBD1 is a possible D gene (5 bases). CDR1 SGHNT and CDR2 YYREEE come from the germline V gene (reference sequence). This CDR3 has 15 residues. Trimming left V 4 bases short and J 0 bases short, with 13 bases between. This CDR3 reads CASSPRGGLNTEAFF. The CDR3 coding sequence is TGTGCCAGCAGCCCCCGGGGGGGTTTGAACACTGAAGCTTTCTTT.

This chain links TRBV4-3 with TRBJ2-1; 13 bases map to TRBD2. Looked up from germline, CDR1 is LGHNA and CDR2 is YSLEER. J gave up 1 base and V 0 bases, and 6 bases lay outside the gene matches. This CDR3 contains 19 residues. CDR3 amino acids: CASSQEYGLAGVSYNEQFF. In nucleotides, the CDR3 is TGCGCCAGCAGCCAAGAGTACGGACTAGCGGGGGTTTCCTACAATGAGCAGTTCTTC.

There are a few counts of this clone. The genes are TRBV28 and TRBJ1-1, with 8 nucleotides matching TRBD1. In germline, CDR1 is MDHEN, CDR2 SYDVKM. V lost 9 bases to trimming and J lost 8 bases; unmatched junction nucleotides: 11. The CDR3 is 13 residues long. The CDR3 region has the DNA TGTGCCAGTGGGTTGGCAGGGGGCATAGAAGCTTTCTTT. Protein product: CASGLAGGIEAFF.

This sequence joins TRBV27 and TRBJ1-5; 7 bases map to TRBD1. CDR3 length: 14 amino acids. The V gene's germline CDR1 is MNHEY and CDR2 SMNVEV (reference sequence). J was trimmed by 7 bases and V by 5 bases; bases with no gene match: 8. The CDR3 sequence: CASSTRQGGQPQHF. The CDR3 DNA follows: TGTGCCAGCAGTACCAGACAGGGAGGCCAGCCCCAGCATTTT.

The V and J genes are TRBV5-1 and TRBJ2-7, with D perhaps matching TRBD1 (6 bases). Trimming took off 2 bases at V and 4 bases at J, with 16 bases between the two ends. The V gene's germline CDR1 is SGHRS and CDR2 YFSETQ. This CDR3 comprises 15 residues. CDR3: CASSFDPQGPYEQYF. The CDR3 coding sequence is TGCGCCAGCAGCTTTGACCCACAGGGTCCGTACGAGCAGTACTTC.

CDR3 in DNA: TGTGCCAGCACCATAGCGGGAGGAGCCTTCACCGGGGAGCTGTTTTTT. Its translation: CASTIAGGAFTGELFF. The V gene is TRBV28, the J gene TRBJ2-2; 10 bases fit TRBD2. The ends lost 7 bases at V and 4 bases at J; junction bases unmatched: 9. The CDR3 runs 16 residues. Looked up from germline, CDR1 is MDHEN and CDR2 is SYDVKM.

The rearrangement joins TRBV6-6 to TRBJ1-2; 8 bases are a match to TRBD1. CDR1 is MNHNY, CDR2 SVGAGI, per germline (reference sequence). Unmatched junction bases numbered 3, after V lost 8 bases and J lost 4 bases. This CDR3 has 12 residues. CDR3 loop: CASYGQGYGYTF. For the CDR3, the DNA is TGTGCCAGCTATGGACAGGGCTATGGCTACACCTTC.

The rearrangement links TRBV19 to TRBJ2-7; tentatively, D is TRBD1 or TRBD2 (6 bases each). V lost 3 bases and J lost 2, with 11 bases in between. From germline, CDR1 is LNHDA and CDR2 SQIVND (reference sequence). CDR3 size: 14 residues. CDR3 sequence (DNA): TGTGCCAGTAGTATGAGGGGGGCGACCTACGAGCAGTACTTC. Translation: CASSMRGATYEQYF.

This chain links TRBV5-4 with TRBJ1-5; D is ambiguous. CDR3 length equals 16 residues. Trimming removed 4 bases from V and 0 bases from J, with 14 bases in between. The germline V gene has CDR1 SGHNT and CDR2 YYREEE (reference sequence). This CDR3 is CASSAYGRDSNQPQHF. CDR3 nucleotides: TGTGCCAGCAGCGCCTACGGGAGGGATAGCAATCAGCCCCAGCATTTT.

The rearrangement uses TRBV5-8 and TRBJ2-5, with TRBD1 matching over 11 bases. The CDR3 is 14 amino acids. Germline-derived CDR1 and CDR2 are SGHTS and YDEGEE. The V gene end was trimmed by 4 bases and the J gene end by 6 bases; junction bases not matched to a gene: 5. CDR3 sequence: CASSKRDRGKTQYF. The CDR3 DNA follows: TGTGCCAGCAGCAAAAGGGACAGGGGGAAGACCCAGTACTTC. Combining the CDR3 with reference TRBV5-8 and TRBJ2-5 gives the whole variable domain EAGVTQSPTHLIKTRGQQATLRCSPISGHTSVYWYQQALGLGLQFLLWYDEGEERNRGNFPPRFSGRQFPNYSSELNVNALELEDSALYLCASSKRDRGKTQYFGPGTRLLVL.

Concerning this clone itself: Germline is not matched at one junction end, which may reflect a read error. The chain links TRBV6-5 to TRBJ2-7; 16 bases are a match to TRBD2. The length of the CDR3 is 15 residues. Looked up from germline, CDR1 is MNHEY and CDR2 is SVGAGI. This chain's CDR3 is CASSYRRGTSGGASW. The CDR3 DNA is TGTGCCAGCAGTTACCGAAGAGGGACTAGCGGGGGGGCCTCTTGG.

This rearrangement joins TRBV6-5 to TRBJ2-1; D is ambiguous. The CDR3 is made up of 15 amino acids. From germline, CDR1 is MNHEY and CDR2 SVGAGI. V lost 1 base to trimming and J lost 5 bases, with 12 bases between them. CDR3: CASSYLEGWDNEQFF. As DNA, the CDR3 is TGTGCCAGCAGTTACTTGGAAGGCTGGGACAATGAGCAGTTCTTC.

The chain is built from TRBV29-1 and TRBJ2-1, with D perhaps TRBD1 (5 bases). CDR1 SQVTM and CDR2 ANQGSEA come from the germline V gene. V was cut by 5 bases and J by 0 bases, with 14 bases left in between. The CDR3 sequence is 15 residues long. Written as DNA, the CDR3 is TGCAGCGTTAAACAGGCCCTTAGCTCCTACAATGAGCAGTTCTTC. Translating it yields CSVKQALSSYNEQFF.

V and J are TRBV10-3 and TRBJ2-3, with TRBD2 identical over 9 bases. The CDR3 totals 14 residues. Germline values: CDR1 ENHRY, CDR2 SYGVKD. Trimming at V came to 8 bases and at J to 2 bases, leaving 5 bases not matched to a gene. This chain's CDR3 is CAIGASGDTDTQYF. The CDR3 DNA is TGTGCCATCGGTGCTAGCGGGGACACAGATACGCAGTATTTT.

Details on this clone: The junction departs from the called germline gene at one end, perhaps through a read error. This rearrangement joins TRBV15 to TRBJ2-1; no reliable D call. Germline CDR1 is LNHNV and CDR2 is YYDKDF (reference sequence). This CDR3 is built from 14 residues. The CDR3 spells CATSRGGSSNEQFF. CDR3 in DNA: TGTGCCACCAGCAGAGGGGGATCCTCCAATGAGCAGTTCTTC. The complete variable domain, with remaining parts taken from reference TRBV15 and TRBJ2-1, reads DAMVIQNPRYQVTQFGKPVTLSCSQTLNHNVMYWYQQKSSQAPKLLFHYYDKDFNNEADTPDNFQSRRPNTSFCFLDIRSPGLGDTAMYLCATSRGGSSNEQFFGPGTRLTVL.

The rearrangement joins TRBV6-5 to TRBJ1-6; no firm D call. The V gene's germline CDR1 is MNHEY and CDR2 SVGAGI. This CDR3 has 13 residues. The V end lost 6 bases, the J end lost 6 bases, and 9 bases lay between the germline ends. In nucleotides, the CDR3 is TGTGCCAGCAGGGGGAGTCTTAATTCACCCCTCCACTTT. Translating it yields CASRGSLNSPLHF.

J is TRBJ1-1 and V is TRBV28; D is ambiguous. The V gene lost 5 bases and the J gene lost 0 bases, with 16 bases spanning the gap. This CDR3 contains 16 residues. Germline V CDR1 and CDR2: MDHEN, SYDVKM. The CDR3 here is CASSLLLSRVNTEAFF. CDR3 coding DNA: TGTGCCAGCAGTCTACTGCTTTCGCGGGTGAACACTGAAGCTTTCTTT. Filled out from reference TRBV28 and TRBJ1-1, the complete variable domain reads DVKVTQSSRYLVKRTGEKVFLECVQDMDHENMFWYRQDPGLGLRLIYFSYDVKMKEKGDIPEGYSVSREKKERFSLILESASTNQTSMYLCASSLLLSRVNTEAFFGQGTRLTVV.

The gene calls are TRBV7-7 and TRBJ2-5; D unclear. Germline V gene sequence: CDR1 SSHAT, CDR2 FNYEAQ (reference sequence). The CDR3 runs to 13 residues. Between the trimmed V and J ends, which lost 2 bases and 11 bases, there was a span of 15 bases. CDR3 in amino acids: CASSLSVQQRQYF. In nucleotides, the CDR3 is TGTGCCAGCAGCTTAAGCGTTCAACAAAGACAGTACTTC.

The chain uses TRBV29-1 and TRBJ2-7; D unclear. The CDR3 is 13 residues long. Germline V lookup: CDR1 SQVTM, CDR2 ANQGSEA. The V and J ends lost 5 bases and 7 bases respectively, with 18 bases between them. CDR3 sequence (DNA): TGCAGCGTTAGGCACTACAGATCTATGGAGCAGTACTTC. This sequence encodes CSVRHYRSMEQYF.

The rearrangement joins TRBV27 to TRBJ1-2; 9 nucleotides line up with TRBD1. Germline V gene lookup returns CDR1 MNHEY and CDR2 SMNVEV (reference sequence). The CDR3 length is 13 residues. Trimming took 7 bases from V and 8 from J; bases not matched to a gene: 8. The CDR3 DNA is TGTGCCAGCACCGGGACAGGGCTTGGGGGCTACACCTTC. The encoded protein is CASTGTGLGGYTF.

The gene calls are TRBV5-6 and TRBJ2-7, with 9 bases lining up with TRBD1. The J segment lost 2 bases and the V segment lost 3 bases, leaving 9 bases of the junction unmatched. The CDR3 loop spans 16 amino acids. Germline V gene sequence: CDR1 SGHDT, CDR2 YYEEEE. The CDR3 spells CASSSDPGQGTYEQYF. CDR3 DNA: TGTGCCAGCAGCTCAGATCCGGGACAGGGTACCTACGAGCAGTACTTC.